This T cell receptor beta chain was identified in a study of coeliac disease. The table came from immunoSEQ multiplex PCR; TCRdb's copy has only in-frame clones and leaves some out. Counted here are some 3,100 clones, approximately 60% occurring once; the ten biggest clones make up around 33%. The CDR3 contains 15 residues. Germline CDR1 and CDR2: MDHEN and SYDVKM. V dropped 3 bases and J dropped 1; count of bases not matched to a gene: 4. The sequenced material came from intraepithelial lymphocytes from the gut. The chain is built from TRBV28 and TRBJ2-3; 7 nucleotides agree with TRBD1. The clonotype originates from a woman in her forties. The DNA of the CDR3 is TGTGCCAGCAGTTTGCCAGGGGGAGGCACAGATACGCAGTATTTT. Its translation: CASSLPGGGTDTQYF.